Sequencing of this T cell receptor (beta chain) was carried out in a study of response to subunit inactivated influenza vaccine. The germline gives CDR1 KGHDR, CDR2 SFDVKD. This CDR3 has 16 amino acids. The V segment lost 1 base and the J segment 4 bases; nucleotides outside the gene matches: 7. TCRdb reprocessed the RT-PCR reads via MiXCR and lists one record per CDR3 protein. The data show 600,000 to 850,000 distinct CDR3 sequences, approximately 14% seen once. The chain links TRBV24-1 to TRBJ2-5; TRBD1 matches 8 bases. The receptor's source is a man aged 50 or older who received an inactivated influenza vaccine. The specimen was PBMCs from blood, collected 14 to 15 days before vaccination. CDR3 nucleotide sequence: TGTGCCACCAGTGATTTAGGGGAACAGGGGGGAGAGACCCAGTACTTC. Its translation is CATSDLGEQGGETQYF.